The sequence of this TCR beta chain was determined in a study of shared T cell receptors in the human thymus. In germline, CDR1 is MGHRA, CDR2 YSYEKL. The V end lost 0 bases, the J end lost 8 bases, and 13 bases lay between the germline ends. The length of the CDR3 is 14 residues. Clones were sequenced by immunoSEQ multiplex PCR, and TCRdb holds only the in-frame ones, with some missing. The sample shows hundreds of thousands of clones, about 89% of them seen only once. This same sample was also part of a study on human thymus T cells.

The chain has TRBV4-1 and TRBJ1-2; a weak D match, TRBD1 (5 bases). Sequencing was carried out using thymocytes. This receptor was identified in a boy under two years old with a congenital heart defect. DNA for the CDR3: TGCGCCAGCAGCCAAGAGGCAGGGAGGAACGGCTACACCTTC. Protein: CASSQEAGRNGYTF.